Listed here are 21 T cell receptor beta chains from one sample, sequenced in a study of shared clonotypes between healthy human individuals (dated by TCRdb to 2018 to 2020). The library came from the immunoSEQ multiplex PCR assay. Here the immuneACCESS table is served through TCRdb, limited to in-frame sequences with V and J called. Missing clones are a known gap in these copies; in checked studies unresolved V genes cover under half, and the rest lacks a known reason. The sample data list approximately 470,000 clones, and around 73% of these were observed just once. The top ten hold more than 10% of the sample. Sequenced sample: PBMCs. The receptor source for this set is a woman in her forties in good health. Some clones in this sample may be carry-over from other donors' samples.

The rearrangement joins TRBV7-3 to TRBJ2-1; the match to TRBD1 covers 7 bases. CDR3 length: 16 residues. With 2 bases clipped from V and 4 bases from J, the junction kept 8 bases outside the gene matches. Germline V CDR1 and CDR2: SGHTA, FQGTGA. The chain's CDR3 is CASSLLQAGGYNEQFF. The CDR3 coding sequence is TGTGCCAGCAGCTTATTACAGGCAGGGGGTTACAATGAGCAGTTCTTC.

V usage is TRBV5-1 and J usage is TRBJ2-7; D tentatively reads TRBD1 or TRBD2 (5 bases each). The length of the CDR3 is 14 residues. The ends were cut back, 4 bases at V and 1 base at J, with 12 bases in the middle. Per germline, CDR1 SGHRS and CDR2 YFSETQ. The DNA of the CDR3 is TGCGCCAGCAGCATGGGACCAACTTCCTACGAGCAGTACTTC. This translates into CASSMGPTSYEQYF.

The chain recombines TRBV4-2 with TRBJ1-3; the D is unclear. The V gene's germline CDR1 is LGHNA and CDR2 YNFKEQ. V was cut by 0 bases and J by 4 bases, with 10 bases left in between. The CDR3 is made up of 15 amino acids. The CDR3 nucleotides are TGTGCCAGCAGCCAAGACGAGGGCTCGGGAAACACCATATATTTT. Protein product: CASSQDEGSGNTIYF.

Concerning this clone: The same CDR3 also results from other DNA sequences found in this sample. This chain joins TRBV30 and TRBJ2-7; a possible D gene is TRBD1 (6 bases). V was pared by 0 bases and J by 3 bases, with 6 bases between. Germline-derived CDR1 and CDR2 are GTSNPN and SVGIG (reference sequence). The CDR3 is 12 amino acids. The CDR3 DNA follows: TGTGCCTGGAGTGTAGGGGGCTACGAGCAGTACTTC. It specifies CAWSVGGYEQYF.

This clone has more than one count but fewer than ten. The chain is built from TRBV7-3 and TRBJ1-6; no clear D gene. The CDR3 contains 13 residues. Germline values: CDR1 SGHTA, CDR2 FQGTGA. V shed 5 bases and J shed 7 bases, with 9 bases lying between them. CDR3 DNA: TGTGCCAGCAGCCCAACGGGGAATTCACCCCTCCACTTT. Amino acids: CASSPTGNSPLHF.

This sequence joins TRBV28 and TRBJ1-3; D is unclear. V lost 6 bases and J lost 1, with 13 bases in between. The CDR3 spans 15 residues. Germline assignment: CDR1 MDHEN and CDR2 SYDVKM. CDR3 coding DNA: TGTGCCAGCAGCAACACTGTTCTATCTGGAAACACCATATATTTT. This translates into CASSNTVLSGNTIYF.

Here the CDR3 reads CASSIEGGTEAFF. The CDR3 region has the DNA TGTGCCAGTAGTATAGAGGGCGGCACTGAAGCTTTCTTT. The genes are TRBV19 and TRBJ1-1; no clear D gene. V lost 0 bases, J lost 4 bases, and 6 bases lay in between. Germline V gives CDR1 LNHDA, CDR2 SQIVND (reference sequence). There are 13 residues in the CDR3.

V usage is TRBV5-1 and J usage is TRBJ2-3, with unresolved D. The CDR3 loop spans 15 amino acids. Trimming pared 0 bases from V and 0 bases from J, leaving 8 bases between. The germline V gene has CDR1 SGHRS and CDR2 YFSETQ. DNA for the CDR3: TGCGCCAGCAGCTTGGAGGCGGCTAGCACAGATACGCAGTATTTT. As protein: CASSLEAASTDTQYF.

The J gene is TRBJ2-7, the V gene TRBV4-2, with D unresolved. Trimming took 4 bases from V and 2 from J, leaving 18 bases between them. CDR3 length: 16 amino acids. Germline-derived CDR1 and CDR2 are LGHNA and YNFKEQ. Here the CDR3 reads CASSPTPDTSAYEQYF. The CDR3 DNA sequence: TGTGCCAGCAGCCCCACCCCCGATACGTCGGCCTACGAGCAGTACTTC.

The chain joins TRBV21-1 to TRBJ1-5. TRBV21-1 has pseudogene status. The CDR3 is 17 residues long. The CDR3 loop is CASSPPGGIGANQPQHF. The CDR3 region has the DNA TGTGCCAGCAGCCCCCCGGGGGGGATAGGAGCCAATCAGCCCCAGCATTTT.

This rearrangement joins TRBV21-1 to TRBJ2-3. TRBV21-1 is a pseudogene. This CDR3 region has 14 residues. CDR3 region: CASSNLLGGDTQYF. The CDR3 coding sequence is TGTGCCAGCAGCAATTTACTTGGGGGAGATACGCAGTATTTT.

J is TRBJ2-7 and V is TRBV7-2; D not resolved. This CDR3 has 12 residues. Trimming cost V 0 bases and J 5 bases, with 5 bases left between them. Germline V gene lookup returns CDR1 SGHTA and CDR2 FQGNSA. The CDR3 reads CASSLAEHEQYF. The CDR3 DNA is TGTGCCAGCAGCTTAGCCGAGCACGAGCAGTACTTC.

To note about this clone: The same CDR3 arises from other DNA sequences in this sample as well. The V gene is TRBV11-2, the J gene TRBJ2-7; D possibly corresponds to TRBD1 (5 bases). Trimming removed 2 bases from V and 4 bases from J, with 6 bases in between. This CDR3 comprises 12 residues. Germline V gene lookup returns CDR1 SGHAT and CDR2 FQNNGV. The CDR3 sequence is CASSLQGYEQYF. CDR3 bases: TGTGCCAGCAGCTTACAGGGTTACGAGCAGTACTTC.

This rearrangement joins TRBV28 to TRBJ2-7, with 7 positions matching TRBD1. The V and J ends lost 5 bases and 4 bases, in that order; junction bases with no gene match: 8. This CDR3 comprises 14 residues. Germline CDR1 reads MDHEN; CDR2 reads SYDVKM. The CDR3 DNA reads as TGTGCCAGCAGTACCCCAGGGGGTGGTTACGAGCAGTACTTC. Amino acid sequence: CASSTPGGGYEQYF.

This clone was seen only once. Since a far larger clone is one base different, this is likely a read error. This same CDR3 is encoded by further DNA sequences in the sample. This chain connects TRBV4-1 to TRBJ2-7, with TRBD2 identical over 7 bases. From germline, CDR1 is MGHRA and CDR2 YSYEKL. The CDR3 runs 17 residues. The CDR3 protein is CASSLITGTTLSYEQYF. DNA of the CDR3: TGCGCCAGCAGCCTAATTACCGGGACTACCCTTTCCTACGAACAGTACTTC.

CDR3 DNA: TGTGCCAGCAGCCCGACGGGGTGGGGGAGCGACACTGAAGCTTTCTTT. It yields the protein CASSPTGWGSDTEAFF. The rearrangement links TRBV7-3 to TRBJ1-1, with a possible D match to TRBD1 (5 bases). This CDR3 contains 16 residues. Germline V gene lookup returns CDR1 SGHTA and CDR2 FQGTGA. V was pared by 5 bases and J by 3 bases, with 19 bases between. The entire variable domain, with the rest obtained from reference TRBV7-3 and TRBJ1-1, is as follows: GAGVSQTPSNKVTEKGKYVELRCDPISGHTALYWYRQSLGQGPEFLIYFQGTGAADDSGLPNDRFFAVRPEGSVSTLKIQRTERGDSAVYLCASSPTGWGSDTEAFFGQGTRLTVV.

The V and J genes are TRBV28 and TRBJ1-2, with unresolved D. In germline, CDR1 is MDHEN, CDR2 SYDVKM. With 5 bases removed from V and 1 base from J, the gap between germline ends came to 11 bases. The CDR3 runs 14 residues. The chain's CDR3 is CASSDFGINYGYTF. The CDR3 region has the DNA TGTGCCAGCAGTGACTTCGGGATTAACTATGGCTACACCTTC.

The chain has TRBV9 and TRBJ2-3; TRBD2 might be the D (5 bases). Germline V lookup: CDR1 SGDLS, CDR2 YYNGEE. The germline V and J ends were trimmed by 4 bases and 3 bases, with 15 bases remaining between them. CDR3 length: 15 amino acids. This CDR3 is CASSSRGLVTDTQYF. The DNA of the CDR3 is TGTGCCAGCAGCTCTAGAGGGCTAGTAACAGATACGCAGTATTTT.

The chain uses TRBV5-1 and TRBJ1-1; D might be TRBD1 (6 bases). Germline V gives CDR1 SGHRS, CDR2 YFSETQ. The ends were cut back, 0 bases at V and 0 bases at J, with 12 bases in the middle. The CDR3 extends over 16 amino acids. The CDR3 DNA is TGCGCCAGCAGCTTGGACGCAGGGGTAATGAACACTGAAGCTTTCTTT. Amino acids: CASSLDAGVMNTEAFF.

The V call is TRBV28, the J call TRBJ2-1; TRBD2 matches at 7 bases. Germline lookup yields CDR1 MDHEN and CDR2 SYDVKM. The CDR3 covers 17 residues. Trimming removed 3 bases from V and 2 bases from J; junction bases left unmatched: 10. The DNA for the CDR3 is TGTGCCAGCAGTTTGACCACACTAGCGTCCGCCTACAATGAGCAGTTCTTC. It is translated as CASSLTTLASAYNEQFF.

This clone was seen just once. The J gene is TRBJ2-2, the V gene TRBV5-1; D gene uncertain. The CDR3 has 13 residues. V lost 7 bases to trimming and J lost 1 base, with 8 bases between them. The germline gives CDR1 SGHRS, CDR2 YFSETQ. CDR3 loop: CASGPGNTGELFF. CDR3 DNA sequence: TGCGCCAGCGGGCCGGGGAACACCGGGGAGCTGTTTTTT.